The 5 T cell receptor beta chains presented below share a single source sample, sequenced in a study of blood T cells in healthy people across ages. Together with a sample-barcoded 5' primer, a J-beta primer mix was included in a second PCR lasting about 6 to 11 cycles. TCRdb independently ran MiXCR on the 5' RACE reads; one entry per CDR3 protein. The table records 1.5 million or so distinct CDR3 sequences, 35% to 45% of them present only once. The sequenced material came from blood. The source of these receptors is a young woman in good health.

In regard to this clonotype: One junction end disagrees with the germline gene, perhaps due to a read error. The chain is built from TRBV12-3 or TRBV12-4 and TRBJ1-2; 7 positions agree with TRBD1. This CDR3 comprises 14 residues. CDR3 amino acids: CASSLGDRFYSYTF. CDR3 sequence (DNA): TGTGCCAGCAGTTTGGGGGACAGATTCTATAGCTACACCTTC.

The chain carries TRBV4-2 and TRBJ2-2; unclear D gene. The CDR3 covers 17 residues. In germline, CDR1 is LGHNA, CDR2 YNFKEQ. V dropped 0 bases and J dropped 7 bases, with 18 bases sitting between them. The CDR3 DNA is TGTGCCAGCAGCCAAGAGAGGACGCTACCGCTGGGCGGGGAGCTGTTTTTT. Its translation is CASSQERTLPLGGELFF.

V is TRBV4-3 and J is TRBJ2-5; D gene ambiguous. The CDR3 sequence is 17 residues long. V lost 0 bases and J lost 0, with 14 bases in between. CDR1 is LGHNA, CDR2 YSLEER, per germline. The CDR3 nucleotides read TGCGCCAGCAGCCAAGATTACGTTACCACCTACCAAGAGACCCAGTACTTC. Translating it yields CASSQDYVTTYQETQYF.

Only a few counts were recorded for this clonotype. This chain joins TRBV5-1 and TRBJ2-5; D not resolved. V gave up 4 bases and J gave up 2 bases, with 18 bases separating them. There are 16 residues in the CDR3. Per the germline V gene, CDR1 is SGHRS and CDR2 is YFSETQ. CDR3 DNA: TGCGCCAGCAGCCCAGATTCCTCCCCCGCTCAAGAGACCCAGTACTTC. Protein sequence: CASSPDSSPAQETQYF.

This chain links TRBV20-1 with TRBJ2-2; D could derive from TRBD1 or TRBD2 (5 bases each). Germline-derived CDR1 and CDR2 are DFQATT and SNEGSKA (reference sequence). CDR3 length: 15 residues. The V end was cut by 6 bases, the J end by 5 bases, with 19 bases between. This chain's CDR3 is CSALPPGRPTGELFF. For the CDR3, the DNA is TGCAGTGCGCTACCCCCGGGACGCCCGACCGGGGAGCTGTTTTTT.